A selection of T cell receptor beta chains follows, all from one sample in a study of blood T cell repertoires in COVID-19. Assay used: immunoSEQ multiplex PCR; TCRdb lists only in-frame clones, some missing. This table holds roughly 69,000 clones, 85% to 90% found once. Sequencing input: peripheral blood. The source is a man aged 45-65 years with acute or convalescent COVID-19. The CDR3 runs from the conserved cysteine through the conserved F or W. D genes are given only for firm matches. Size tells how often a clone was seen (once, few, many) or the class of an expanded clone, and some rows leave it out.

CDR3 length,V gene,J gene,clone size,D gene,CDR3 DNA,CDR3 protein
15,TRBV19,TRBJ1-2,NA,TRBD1,TGTGCCAGTAGTATGGAAGGGACAGGGGACTATGGCTACACCTTC,CASSMEGTGDYGYTF
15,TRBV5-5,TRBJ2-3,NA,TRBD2,TGTGCCAGCGACCTAGCGGGATTTCCCGCAGATACGCAGTATTTT,CASDLAGFPADTQYF
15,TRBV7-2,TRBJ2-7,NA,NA,TGTGCCAGCAGCTTAGATAGGGGGTTACCCTACGAGCAGTACTTC,CASSLDRGLPYEQYF
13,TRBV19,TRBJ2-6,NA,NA,TGTGCCAGTAGTGAGAGCGGGGCCAACGTCCTGACTTTC,CASSESGANVLTF
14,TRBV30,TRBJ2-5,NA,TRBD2,TGTGCCTGGAGTGTAGCGGGAGGCCGGGAGACCCAGTACTTC,CAWSVAGGRETQYF
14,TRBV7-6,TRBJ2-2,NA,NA,TGTGCCAGCAGCTTAGCTGAGGGCACCGGGGAGCTGTTTTTT,CASSLAEGTGELFF
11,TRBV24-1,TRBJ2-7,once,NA,TGTGCCACCAGTGATTTCCAGTTCCAGTACTTC,CATSDFQFQYF
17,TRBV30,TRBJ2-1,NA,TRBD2,TGTGCCTGGAGTGGAGGGGTTAGCGGGAGTGTTTTCAATGAGCAGTTCTTC,CAWSGGVSGSVFNEQFF
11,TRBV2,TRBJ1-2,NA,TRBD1,TGTGCCAGAGCTCAGGGGGGAGGCTACACCTTC,CARAQGGGYTF
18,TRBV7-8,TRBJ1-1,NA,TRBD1,TGTGCCAGCAGCCTGAGACCTTCCGGGACAGTCATGAACACTGAAGCTTTCTTT,CASSLRPSGTVMNTEAFF
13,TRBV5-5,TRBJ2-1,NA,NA,TGTGCCAGCAGTACAGGGTATCAGATTGAGCAGTTCTTC,CASSTGYQIEQFF
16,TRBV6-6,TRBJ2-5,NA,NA,TGTGCCAGCAGTTTGGCCCATAGCGGAGCACAAGAGACCCAGTACTTC,CASSLAHSGAQETQYF
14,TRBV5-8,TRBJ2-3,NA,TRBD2,TGTGCCAGCAGCCCGGGACTAGCGGGAGATACGCAGTATTTT,CASSPGLAGDTQYF
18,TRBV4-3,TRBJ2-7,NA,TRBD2,TGCGCCAGCAGCCAAGATCCCATTAGCGGGAGTAGGTCCTACGAGCAGTACTTC,CASSQDPISGSRSYEQYF
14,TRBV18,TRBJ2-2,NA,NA,TGTGCCAGCTCTCCAAACATTGGCACCGGGGAGCTGTTTTTT,CASSPNIGTGELFF
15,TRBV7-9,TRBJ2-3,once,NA,TGTGCCAGCCTTTTTGGGGTAGCGGGCACAGATACGCAGTATTTT,CASLFGVAGTDTQYF
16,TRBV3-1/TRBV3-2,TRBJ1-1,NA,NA,TGTGCCAGCAGCCAACCGAGGGGAGGCCAGAACACTGAAGCTTTCTTT,CASSQPRGGQNTEAFF
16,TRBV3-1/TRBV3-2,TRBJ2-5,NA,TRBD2,TGTGCCAGCAGCCAAGGACGACTAGCGGGACAAGAGACCCAGTACTTC,CASSQGRLAGQETQYF
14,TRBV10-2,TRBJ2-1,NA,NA,TGCGCCAGCAGTAATAGGCAGGGGAAAAATGAGCAGTTCTTC,CASSNRQGKNEQFF
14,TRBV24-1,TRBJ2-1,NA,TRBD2,TGTGCCACCAGTGAAGCGGGAGGGCGCAATGAGCAGTTCTTC,CATSEAGGRNEQFF
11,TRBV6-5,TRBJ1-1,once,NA,TGTGCCAGCATAGCGAACACTGAAGCTTTCTTT,CASIANTEAFF
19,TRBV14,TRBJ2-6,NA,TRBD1,TGTGCCAGCAGCCAGCACCGGACAGGGGGCTATGCTGGGGCCAACGTCCTGACTTTC,CASSQHRTGGYAGANVLTF
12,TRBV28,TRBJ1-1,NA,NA,TGTGCCAGCACCAACACCAACGCTGAAGCTTTCTTT,CASTNTNAEAFF